These 6 T cell receptor beta chains were sequenced from one sample in a study of blood T cell repertoires in COVID-19. Sequenced by immunoSEQ multiplex PCR; TCRdb stores in-frame clones only, minus some. The sample lists 150,000 or so clones; less than 85% were seen once. Sequencing was carried out using PBMCs or T cells enriched from blood (not recorded which). These receptors all stem from a man in his forties or fifties who had recovered from COVID-19.

The chain combines TRBV3-1 (or the pseudogene TRBV3-2) with TRBJ1-6; possibly TRBD1 for D (6 bases). In germline, CDR1 is LGHDT, CDR2 YNNKEL (reference sequence). Trimming removed 1 base from V and 5 bases from J, with 6 bases in between. The CDR3 has 14 amino acids. The CDR3 is CASSQGTDNSPLHF. The CDR3 bases are TGTGCCAGCAGCCAAGGGACAGATAATTCACCCCTCCACTTT.

The chain couples TRBV10-3 to TRBJ2-6, with 12 nucleotides matching TRBD1. The length of the CDR3 is 16 residues. Losses at the gene ends were 7 bases for V and 4 bases for J; bases not matched to a gene: 5. The germline V gene has CDR1 ENHRY and CDR2 SYGVKD. The CDR3 coding sequence is TGTGCCATCAAGGGGACAGGGGGCGCCGGGGCCAACGTCCTGACTTTC. Residues: CAIKGTGGAGANVLTF.

The chain employs TRBV28 and TRBJ2-5; a possible D gene is TRBD2 (5 bases). Germline CDR1 MDHEN, CDR2 SYDVKM. This CDR3 has 16 amino acids. Between the trimmed V and J ends, which lost 3 bases and 5 bases, there was a span of 19 bases. The CDR3 spells CASSFSVVVQSETQYF. In DNA, the CDR3 is TGTGCCAGCAGTTTTAGCGTCGTAGTTCAATCCGAGACCCAGTACTTC.

For the CDR3, the DNA is TGTGCCAGTAGTACAAGGACTAGCGGGGATTACCGTACCTACGAGCAGTACTTC. Translation: CASSTRTSGDYRTYEQYF. The V and J genes are TRBV19 and TRBJ2-7, with 12 positions matching TRBD2. CDR1 LNHDA and CDR2 SQIVND come from the germline V gene (reference sequence). This CDR3 is built from 18 residues. V gave up 4 bases and J gave up 2 bases; unmatched junction bases: 12.

This clone occurred once. V usage is TRBV30 and J usage is TRBJ2-7; TRBD1 aligns across 11 bases. Trimming removed 4 bases from V and 6 bases from J; junction bases left unmatched: 5. This CDR3 spans 13 amino acids. Per germline, CDR1 GTSNPN and CDR2 SVGIG (reference sequence). Here the CDR3 DNA reads TGTGCCTGGAACCCCGGGACAGGGGGCGAGCAGTACTTC. It encodes CAWNPGTGGEQYF.

This clone was seen only a few times. V and J are TRBV28 and TRBJ2-3; D might be TRBD1 (5 bases). The germline gives CDR1 MDHEN, CDR2 SYDVKM. V was shortened by 6 bases and J by 5 bases, with 9 bases between the two germline ends. This CDR3 has 12 residues. The CDR3 region has the DNA TGTGCCAGCAGCAGGGCACGAGATACGCAGTATTTT. Residues: CASSRARDTQYF.